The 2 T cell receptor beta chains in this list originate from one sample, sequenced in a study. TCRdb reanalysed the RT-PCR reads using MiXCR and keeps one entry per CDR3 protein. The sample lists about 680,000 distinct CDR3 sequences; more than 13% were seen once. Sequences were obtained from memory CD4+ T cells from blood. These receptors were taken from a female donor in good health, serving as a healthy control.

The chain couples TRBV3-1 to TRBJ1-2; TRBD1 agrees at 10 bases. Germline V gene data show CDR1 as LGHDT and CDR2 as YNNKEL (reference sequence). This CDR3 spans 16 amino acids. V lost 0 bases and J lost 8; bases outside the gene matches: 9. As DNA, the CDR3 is TGTGCCAGCAGCCAAGAACATGGGACAGGGGATTCAGGCTACACCTTC. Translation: CASSQEHGTGDSGYTF.

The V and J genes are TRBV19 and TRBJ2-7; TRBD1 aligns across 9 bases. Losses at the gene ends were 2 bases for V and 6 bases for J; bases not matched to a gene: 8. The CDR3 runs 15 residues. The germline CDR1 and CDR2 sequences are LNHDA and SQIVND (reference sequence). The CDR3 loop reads CASSITPDRGLEQYF. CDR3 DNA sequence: TGTGCCAGTAGTATAACTCCGGACAGGGGCCTCGAGCAGTACTTC.